Each of the 23 T cell receptor beta chains below was sequenced from the same sample in a study of CXCR3-negative and CXCR3-positive naive CD8 T cells. The TRB cDNA libraries were prepared by 5' RACE with UMI labels. Reanalyzing the 5' RACE reads, TCRdb keeps one entry per CDR3 protein, without DNA. The sample data list 150,000 or so distinct CDR3 sequences. Sequencing used naive CXCR3- CD8+ T cells from blood. Specified subset: CD45RO-CCR7+CD27+CD95- naive CD8+ T cells lacking CXCR3 (TNR3-). The receptor source for this set is a human donor in good health. Some clones in this sample may be carry-over from other donors' samples.

The V call is TRBV27, the J call TRBJ2-1; TCRdb calls TRBD2, which cannot be checked without DNA. From germline, CDR1 is MNHEY and CDR2 SMNVEV (reference sequence). The CDR3 sequence is 17 residues long. This CDR3 reads CASSPSPSGVPYNEQSF.

The genes are TRBV29-1 and TRBJ1-2; as DNA is missing, the TRBD1 call by TCRdb cannot be tested. CDR1 and CDR2 from the germline V gene are SQVTM and ANQGSEA. This CDR3 is built from 14 residues. This CDR3 is CSVEGQGFFYGYTF.

The rearrangement joins TRBV5-1 to TRBJ2-7; the D gene TCRdb calls, TRBD2, cannot be checked with no DNA. CDR1 SGHRS and CDR2 YFSETQ come from the germline V gene. This CDR3 has 14 residues. CDR3 amino acids: CASSPDYISYEQYF.

The chain couples TRBV29-1 to TRBJ2-7; as DNA is missing, the TRBD1 call by TCRdb cannot be tested. CDR1 is SQVTM, CDR2 ANQGSEA, per germline. The CDR3 totals 15 residues. The CDR3 loop reads CSAPFGDRVNCEQYF.

V is TRBV4-2 and J is TRBJ2-3; TCRdb's D gene call, TRBD1, goes unchecked for lack of DNA. This CDR3 contains 17 residues. Germline assignment: CDR1 LGHNA and CDR2 YNFKEQ. This CDR3 is CASSQERMTGTTDTQYF.

The rearrangement uses TRBV7-8 and TRBJ2-1; the TRBD2 assignment by TCRdb is unverifiable without DNA. Germline V gene lookup returns CDR1 SGHVS and CDR2 FQNEAQ. CDR3 length equals 17 residues. The CDR3: CASSLDRVSGAYNEQFF. The variable domain in full, with the rest retrieved from reference TRBV7-8 and TRBJ2-1, is GAGVSQSPRYKVAKRGQDVALRCDPISGHVSLFWYQQALGQGPEFLTYFQNEAQLDKSGLPSDRFFAERPEGSVSTLKIQRTQQEDSAVYLCASSLDRVSGAYNEQFFGPGTRLTVL.

The V gene is TRBV4-1, the J gene TRBJ2-1; absent DNA, TCRdb's TRBD2 call cannot be checked. The CDR3 spans 17 residues. Germline V gene sequence: CDR1 MGHRA, CDR2 YSYEKL. CDR3 amino acids: CASSQGTATGPYNEQFF.

The rearrangement links TRBV9 to TRBJ2-7. CDR3 length: 11 residues. Germline V gene sequence: CDR1 SGDLS, CDR2 YYNGEE. CDR3 sequence reads: CASSSSDEQYF.

The chain employs TRBV20-1 and TRBJ1-3; TCRdb reports TRBD1, a call that lacks DNA to check it against. The CDR3 has 14 amino acids. Germline assignment: CDR1 DFQATT and CDR2 SNEGSKA (reference sequence). The CDR3 reads CSARDRPGGNTIYF.

This sequence joins TRBV28 and TRBJ2-5; the TCRdb call, TRBD2, lacks DNA for checking. The CDR3 runs to 18 residues. Germline V gives CDR1 MDHEN, CDR2 SYDVKM. CDR3 region: CASSLNLRGTMEQETQYF.

The chain has TRBV20-1 and TRBJ1-1. The CDR3 totals 17 residues. Germline assignment: CDR1 DFQATT and CDR2 SNEGSKA (reference sequence). This chain's CDR3 is CSARSQRTEELSTEAFF.

This sequence joins TRBV28 and TRBJ2-7; the D call from TCRdb, TRBD1, cannot be confirmed without DNA. Germline V CDR1 and CDR2: MDHEN, SYDVKM. CDR3 size: 15 residues. CDR3 region: CASSFIWGRRYEQYF.

The V and J genes are TRBV18 and TRBJ2-7; with no DNA, the TCRdb D assignment of TRBD2 cannot be verified. This CDR3 region has 13 residues. Germline CDR1 is KGHSH and CDR2 is LQKENI. The CDR3 reads CASSPPQRYEQYF.

V and J are TRBV13 and TRBJ2-5; TCRdb's D call of TRBD1 is untestable without DNA. This CDR3 has 15 amino acids. Germline V lookup: CDR1 PRHDT, CDR2 FYEKMQ (reference sequence). The CDR3 loop reads CASSPHPGTEETQYF.

This sequence joins TRBV28 and TRBJ1-4; TCRdb designates TRBD1, a call that cannot be tested without DNA. This CDR3 is 14 amino acids long. CDR1 and CDR2 from the germline V gene are MDHEN and SYDVKM. The CDR3: CASGTGTGNEKLFF.

V gene TRBV27 combines with J gene TRBJ2-2. The CDR3 has 15 amino acids. CDR1 and CDR2 (germline): MNHEY, SMNVEV (reference sequence). The CDR3 loop reads CASSLVVWEPGELFF.

V is TRBV7-8 and J is TRBJ2-1. The germline V gene encodes CDR1 SGHVS and CDR2 FQNEAQ. This CDR3 region has 12 residues. The CDR3 protein is CASSLRSYEQFF.

The rearrangement links TRBV7-9 to TRBJ2-2; no DNA is available, so the TRBD2 call from TCRdb remains unchecked. Germline CDR1 SEHNR, CDR2 FQNEAQ (reference sequence). CDR3 size: 16 residues. The CDR3 protein is CASSIGLRENTGELFF. Using reference TRBV7-9 and TRBJ2-2 for the parts outside the CDR3, the full variable domain is DTGVSQNPRHKITKRGQNVTFRCDPISEHNRLYWYRQTLGQGPEFLTYFQNEAQLEKSRLLSDRFSAERPKGSFSTLEIQRTEQGDSAMYLCASSIGLRENTGELFFGEGSRLTVL.

This clonotype ranks as medium-sized in terms of frequency. The V gene is TRBV6-2 or TRBV6-3, the J gene TRBJ2-2; TCRdb lists TRBD2, though no DNA is available to test this call. The CDR3 covers 14 residues. The germline V gene encodes CDR1 MNHEY and CDR2 SVGEGT. The CDR3 sequence: CASSYLAGPGELFF.

The V gene is TRBV2, the J gene TRBJ1-6. The CDR3 has 14 residues. Germline loops: CDR1 SNHLY, CDR2 FYNNEI. Here the CDR3 reads CASSGEWRNSPLHF.

This chain joins TRBV28 and TRBJ2-5; the D gene TCRdb calls, TRBD1, cannot be checked with no DNA. Germline V gives CDR1 MDHEN, CDR2 SYDVKM. This CDR3 contains 15 residues. CDR3 residues: CASSPFVASQETQYF.

The V call is TRBV6-5, the J call TRBJ1-4. CDR3 length: 16 amino acids. Germline values: CDR1 MNHEY, CDR2 SVGAGI. The CDR3: CASSPRQLSTNEKLFF.

CDR3 region: CASSLPIGPYEQYF. This chain connects TRBV28 to TRBJ2-7. Germline V gene sequence: CDR1 MDHEN, CDR2 SYDVKM. There are 14 residues in the CDR3.